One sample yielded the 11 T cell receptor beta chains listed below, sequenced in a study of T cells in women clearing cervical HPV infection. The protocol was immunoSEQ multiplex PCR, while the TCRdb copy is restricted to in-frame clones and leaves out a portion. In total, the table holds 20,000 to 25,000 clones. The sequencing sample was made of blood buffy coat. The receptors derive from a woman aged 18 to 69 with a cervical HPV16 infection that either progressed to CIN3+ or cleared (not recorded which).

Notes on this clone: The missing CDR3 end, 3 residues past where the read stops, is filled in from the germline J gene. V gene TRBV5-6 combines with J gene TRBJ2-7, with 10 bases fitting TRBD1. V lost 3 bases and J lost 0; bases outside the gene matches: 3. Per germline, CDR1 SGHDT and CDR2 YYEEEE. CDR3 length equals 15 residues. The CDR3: CASSSGTGDSYEQYF. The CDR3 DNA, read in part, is TGTGCCAGCAGCTCAGGGACAGGGGACTCCTACGAG.

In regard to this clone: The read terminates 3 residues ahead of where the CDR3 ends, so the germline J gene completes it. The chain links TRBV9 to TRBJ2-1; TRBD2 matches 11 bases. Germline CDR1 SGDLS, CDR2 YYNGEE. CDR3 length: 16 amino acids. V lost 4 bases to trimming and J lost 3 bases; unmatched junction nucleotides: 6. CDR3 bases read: TGTGCCAGCAGCCAACTAGCGGGAGCTTACTACAATGAG. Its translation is CASSQLAGAYYNE. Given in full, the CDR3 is CASSQLAGAYYNEQFF. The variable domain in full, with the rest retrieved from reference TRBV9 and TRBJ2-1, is DSGVTQTPKHLITATGQRVTLRCSPRSGDLSVYWYQQSLDQGLQFLIQYYNGEERAKGNILERFSAQQFPDLHSELNLSSLELGDSALYFCASSQLAGAYYNEQFFGPGTRLTVL.

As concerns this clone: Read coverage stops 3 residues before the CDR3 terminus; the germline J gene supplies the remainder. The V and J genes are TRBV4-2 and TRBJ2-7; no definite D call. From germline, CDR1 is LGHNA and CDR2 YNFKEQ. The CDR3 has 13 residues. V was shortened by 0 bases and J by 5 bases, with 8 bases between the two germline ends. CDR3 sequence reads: CASSQEIEDEQYF. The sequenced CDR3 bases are TGTGCCAGCAGCCAAGAAATTGAGGACGAG.

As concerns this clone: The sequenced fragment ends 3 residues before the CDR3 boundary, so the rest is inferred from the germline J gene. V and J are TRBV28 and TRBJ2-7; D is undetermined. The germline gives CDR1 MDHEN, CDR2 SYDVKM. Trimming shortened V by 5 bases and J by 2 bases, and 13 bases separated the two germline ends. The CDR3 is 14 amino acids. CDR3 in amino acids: CASSPRYEAYEQYF. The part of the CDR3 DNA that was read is TGTGCCAGCAGTCCCAGATACGAGGCCTACGAG.

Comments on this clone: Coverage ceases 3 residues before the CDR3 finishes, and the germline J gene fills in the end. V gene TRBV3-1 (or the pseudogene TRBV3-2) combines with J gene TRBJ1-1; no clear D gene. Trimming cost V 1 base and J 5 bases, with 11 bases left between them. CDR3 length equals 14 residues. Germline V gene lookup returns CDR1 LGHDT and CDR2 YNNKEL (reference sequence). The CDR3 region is CASSQAGRGTEAFF. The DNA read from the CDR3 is TGTGCCAGCAGCCAAGCGGGGAGAGGGACTGAA.

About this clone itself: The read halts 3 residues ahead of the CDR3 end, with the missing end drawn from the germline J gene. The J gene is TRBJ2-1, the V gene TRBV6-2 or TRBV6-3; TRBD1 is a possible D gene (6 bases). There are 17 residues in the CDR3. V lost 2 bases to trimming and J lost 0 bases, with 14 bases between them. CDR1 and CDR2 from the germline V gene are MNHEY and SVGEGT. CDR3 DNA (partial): TGTGCCAGCAGTTACAGGCCCAGGGGAAGCTCCTACAATGAG. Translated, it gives CASSYRPRGSSYNE. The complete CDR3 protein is CASSYRPRGSSYNEQFF.

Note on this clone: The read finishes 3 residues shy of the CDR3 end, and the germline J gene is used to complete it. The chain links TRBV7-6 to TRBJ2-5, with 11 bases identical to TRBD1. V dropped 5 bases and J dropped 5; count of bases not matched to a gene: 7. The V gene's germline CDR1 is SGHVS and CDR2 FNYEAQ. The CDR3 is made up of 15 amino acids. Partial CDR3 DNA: TGTGCCAGCAGCAGCGGACAGGGGGCTTCTGAGACC. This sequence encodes CASSSGQGASET. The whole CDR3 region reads CASSSGQGASETQYF. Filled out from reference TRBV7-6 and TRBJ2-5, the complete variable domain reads GAGVSQSPRYKVTKRGQDVALRCDPISGHVSLYWYRQALGQGPEFLTYFNYEAQQDKSGLPNDRFSAERPEGSISTLTIQRTEQRDSAMYRCASSSGQGASETQYFGPGTRLLVL.

The sequenced part of the CDR3 DNA is TGTGCCAGTAGGTCAGGGAGAAAGACC. Protein sequence: CASRSGRKT. Given in full, the CDR3 is CASRSGRKTLHF. The chain uses TRBV19 and TRBJ1-6, with D maybe TRBD1 (5 bases). The read ends 3 residues early relative to the CDR3; the germline J gene fills the gap. The length of the CDR3 is 12 residues. Germline-derived CDR1 and CDR2 are LNHDA and SQIVND (reference sequence).

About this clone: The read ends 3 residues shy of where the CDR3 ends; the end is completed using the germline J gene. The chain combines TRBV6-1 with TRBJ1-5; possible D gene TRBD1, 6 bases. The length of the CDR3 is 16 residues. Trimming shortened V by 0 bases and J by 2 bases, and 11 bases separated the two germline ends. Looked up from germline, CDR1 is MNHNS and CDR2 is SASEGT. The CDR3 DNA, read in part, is TGTGCCAGCAGTGAAGCGGGGGCTGGGGGCAATCAGCCC. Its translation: CASSEAGAGGNQP. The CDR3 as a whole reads CASSEAGAGGNQPQHF.

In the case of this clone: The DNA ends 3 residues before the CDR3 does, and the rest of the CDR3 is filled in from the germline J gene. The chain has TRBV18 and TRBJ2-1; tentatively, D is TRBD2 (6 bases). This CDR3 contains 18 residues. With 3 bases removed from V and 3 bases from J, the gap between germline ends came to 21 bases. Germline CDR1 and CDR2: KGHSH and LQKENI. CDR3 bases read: TGTGCCAGCTCACCTAAGCGGGCTAGCGCGGAGCTCTACAATGAG. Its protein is CASSPKRASAELYNE. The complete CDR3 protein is CASSPKRASAELYNEQFF. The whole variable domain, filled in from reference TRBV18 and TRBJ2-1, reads NAGVMQNPRHLVRRRGQEARLRCSPMKGHSHVYWYRQLPEEGLKFMVYLQKENIIDESGMPKERFSAEFPKEGPSILRIQQVVRGDSAAYFCASSPKRASAELYNEQFFGPGTRLTVL.

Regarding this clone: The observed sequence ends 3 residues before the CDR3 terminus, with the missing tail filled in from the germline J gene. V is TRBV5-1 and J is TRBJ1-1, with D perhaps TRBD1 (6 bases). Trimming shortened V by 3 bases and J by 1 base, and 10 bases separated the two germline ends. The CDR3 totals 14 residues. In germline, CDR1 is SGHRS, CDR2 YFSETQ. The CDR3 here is CASSSGTKNTEAFF. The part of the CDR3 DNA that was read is TGCGCCAGCAGCTCCGGGACAAAGAACACTGAA.